These T cell receptor beta chains were read from a single sample in a study of blood T cells in healthy people across ages. From the 5' RACE reads, TCRdb called clonotypes with MiXCR, one entry per CDR3 protein. The profile covers hundreds of thousands of distinct CDR3 sequences, with roughly 64% appearing a single time and roughly 22% taken by the ten largest. Material for sequencing was blood. The receptors come from a man aged 25 to 45 in good health. The CDR3 runs from the conserved cysteine through the conserved F or W. The D gene is left open where the match is weak. Some rows mark clone size as missing; the rest say once, few, many or name a class of expanded clone.

v_call	clone_size	j_call	d_call	cdr3_nt	cdr3_aa
TRBV5-1	NA	TRBJ2-5	TRBD1	TGCGCCAGCAGACCTGTCGGACAGGGGCGGGAGACCCAGTACTTC	CASRPVGQGRETQYF
TRBV27	NA	TRBJ2-7	TRBD1	TGTGCCAGCAGTTTCTCCGGGACAGGGGGCAACGAGCAGTACTTC	CASSFSGTGGNEQYF
TRBV20-1	NA	TRBJ2-1	NA	TGCAGTGCTAGAGACCACCAAGAGACCCAGTTCTTC	CSARDHQETQFF
TRBV20-1	few	TRBJ1-2	NA	TGCAGTGCTAGAGGAGGGGTCTATGGCTACACCTTC	CSARGGVYGYTF
TRBV12-3/TRBV12-4	few	TRBJ1-2	NA	TGTGCCAGCAGTTTGGGATGGGGGACTGGCTACACCTTC	CASSLGWGTGYTF
TRBV20-1	NA	TRBJ2-5	NA	TGCAGTGCTCATCAACGGGACTTCTCAGAGACCCAGTACTTC	CSAHQRDFSETQYF
TRBV7-8	few	TRBJ2-6	NA	TGTGCCAGCAGCTTAATACAGAATCCCTCTGGGGCCAACGTCCTGACTTTC	CASSLIQNPSGANVLTF
TRBV11-2	NA	TRBJ1-2	NA	TGTGCCAGCAGCACCCAGGGACACTACAGTAACTATGGCTACACCTTC	CASSTQGHYSNYGYTF
TRBV28	NA	TRBJ1-2	NA	TGTGCCAGCAGTTCAACAGGGAGTACCATCTATGGCTACACCTTC	CASSSTGSTIYGYTF
TRBV10-3	NA	TRBJ2-5	NA	TGTGCCATCCACCCAAGCCCGGCGGAAGAGACCCAGTACTTC	CAIHPSPAEETQYF
TRBV7-2	NA	TRBJ1-5	TRBD1	TGTGCCAGCAGCTCGGGACAGGGGGCGGGTCAGCCCCAGCATTTT	CASSSGQGAGQPQHF
TRBV21-1	few	TRBJ1-6	NA	TGTGCCAGCAGCTCTCCCACGGGGCACGCTAATTCACCCCTCCACTTT	CASSSPTGHANSPLHF
TRBV3-1	NA	TRBJ1-4	NA	TGTGCCAGCAGCCAAATGCAAAAACTGTTTTTT	CASSQMQKLFF
TRBV4-2	few	TRBJ2-3	NA	TGTGCCAGCAGCCCGAGGTGGACTGAGGATACGCAGTATTTT	CASSPRWTEDTQYF
TRBV7-2	NA	TRBJ2-5	NA	TGTGCCAGCAGCTTAGAACCATTCGGGGAGACCCAGTACTTC	CASSLEPFGETQYF
TRBV10-2	NA	TRBJ2-7	NA	TGCGCCAGCAGTGAAAGGTACAGAGACGAGCAGTACTTC	CASSERYRDEQYF
TRBV19	NA	TRBJ1-1	NA	TGTGCCAGTAGATACCGCGGCACTGAAGCTTTCTTT	CASRYRGTEAFF
TRBV28	once	TRBJ2-1	NA	TGTGCCAGCAATGGTCCAGTGCCCTACAATGAGCAGTTCTTC	CASNGPVPYNEQFF
TRBV19	NA	TRBJ2-3	NA	TGTGCCACCACCAATAGGAGGGGCGATACGCAGTATTTT	CATTNRRGDTQYF
TRBV7-2	NA	TRBJ1-5	NA	TGTGCCAGCAGCTTCGTTGGTTCAGTCGATCAGCCCCAGCATTTT	CASSFVGSVDQPQHF
TRBV6-5	NA	TRBJ1-1	NA	TGTGCCAGCAGTTACGGGGCAGAAAAAGCTTTCTTT	CASSYGAEKAFF
TRBV7-7	NA	TRBJ2-5	NA	TGTGCTAGCAGACCAACCACGGGAGAAGAGACCCAGTACTTC	CASRPTTGEETQYF
TRBV29-1	NA	TRBJ2-7	TRBD2	TGCAGCGTTGACTCCGGGACTAGAGGCTACGAGCAGTACTTC	CSVDSGTRGYEQYF
TRBV6-6	few	TRBJ2-1	NA	TGTGCCAGCAGTAACGACATGCTGGGGGATGAGCAGTTCTTC	CASSNDMLGDEQFF
TRBV29-1	NA	TRBJ2-2	TRBD2	TGCAGCGTTGCGGGAGGGAGCGGATTCGGGGAGCTGTTTTTT	CSVAGGSGFGELFF
TRBV11-1	few	TRBJ2-7	NA	TGTGCCAGCAGCTTAGAAGGACAGAGCTCCTACGAGCAGTACTTC	CASSLEGQSSYEQYF
TRBV25-1	few	TRBJ2-1	NA	TGTGCCAGCAAAGGAACGCTACCTAATGAGCAGTTCTTC	CASKGTLPNEQFF
TRBV7-2	few	TRBJ2-5	TRBD2	TGTGCCAGCAGCTTATCCCTCATAGCGGGAGGGCCCCAAGAGACCCAGTACTTC	CASSLSLIAGGPQETQYF
TRBV6-1	NA	TRBJ2-5	TRBD2	TGTGCCAGCAGCGAAAAAACTAGCGGGGGATTTCCGGAGACCCAGTACTTC	CASSEKTSGGFPETQYF
TRBV9	few	TRBJ2-1	TRBD1	TGTGCCAGCAGCTTGGGGACAGGGGACTACAATGAGCAGTTCTTC	CASSLGTGDYNEQFF
TRBV27	NA	TRBJ1-2	NA	TGTGCCAGCAGTCGAAACCCGAACTATGGCTACACCTTC	CASSRNPNYGYTF
TRBV20-1	NA	TRBJ2-3	TRBD1	TGCAGTGCTCCGCGCTCCGGGACAGGGGCTGAGGGTACGCAGTATTTT	CSAPRSGTGAEGTQYF
TRBV27	few	TRBJ2-1	NA	TGTGCCAGCAGCCCGGGGGACATATCCCCCCCCAATGAGCAGTTCTTC	CASSPGDISPPNEQFF
TRBV7-2	few	TRBJ2-1	NA	TGTGCCAGCAGCTTACGACCCTACAATGAGCAGTTCTTC	CASSLRPYNEQFF
TRBV28	NA	TRBJ2-7	NA	TGTGCCAGCAGTTTAGTGCGTACTTCCCACGAGCAGTACTTC	CASSLVRTSHEQYF
TRBV7-3	NA	TRBJ2-1	TRBD1	TGTGCCAGCAGCCAGGGGGTGGGGGAGTACAATGAGCAGTTCTTC	CASSQGVGEYNEQFF
TRBV28	NA	TRBJ2-7	TRBD2	TGTGCCAGCAGCCCGACCGGGACTAGCTCCCGCGAGCAGTACTTC	CASSPTGTSSREQYF
TRBV3-1	NA	TRBJ1-2	NA	TGTGCCAGCAGCCAAGTCGGATCCTCCTACGGCTACACCTTC	CASSQVGSSYGYTF
TRBV6-2/TRBV6-3	few	TRBJ2-6	NA	TGTGCCAGCAGCCTGAACCAGGGCGCCAAAGGTGGGGCCAACGTCCTGACTTTC	CASSLNQGAKGGANVLTF
TRBV20-1	NA	TRBJ2-7	NA	TGCAGTGCTAGAGAGGTTCCTGGGTGGTCTTACTCCTACGAGCAGTACTTC	CSAREVPGWSYSYEQYF
TRBV15	NA	TRBJ2-3	NA	TGTGCCACCAGCCTCAGGGGGACTCGCCCTAGGAGGGATACGCAGTATTTT	CATSLRGTRPRRDTQYF
TRBV4-3	NA	TRBJ2-3	NA	TGCGCCAGCAGCCAAGATAGGAGGGCAGATACGCAGTATTTT	CASSQDRRADTQYF
TRBV7-2	few	TRBJ2-7	NA	TGTGCCAGCAGCTTAGATCCCAGCTCTAATCAGTACTTC	CASSLDPSSNQYF
TRBV2	few	TRBJ2-1	NA	TGTGCCAGCGGGGGTCGAGATTACAATGAGCAGTTCTTC	CASGGRDYNEQFF
TRBV6-2/TRBV6-3	NA	TRBJ2-3	NA	TGTGCCAGCAGTTATGGCCGCACAGATACGCAGTATTTT	CASSYGRTDTQYF